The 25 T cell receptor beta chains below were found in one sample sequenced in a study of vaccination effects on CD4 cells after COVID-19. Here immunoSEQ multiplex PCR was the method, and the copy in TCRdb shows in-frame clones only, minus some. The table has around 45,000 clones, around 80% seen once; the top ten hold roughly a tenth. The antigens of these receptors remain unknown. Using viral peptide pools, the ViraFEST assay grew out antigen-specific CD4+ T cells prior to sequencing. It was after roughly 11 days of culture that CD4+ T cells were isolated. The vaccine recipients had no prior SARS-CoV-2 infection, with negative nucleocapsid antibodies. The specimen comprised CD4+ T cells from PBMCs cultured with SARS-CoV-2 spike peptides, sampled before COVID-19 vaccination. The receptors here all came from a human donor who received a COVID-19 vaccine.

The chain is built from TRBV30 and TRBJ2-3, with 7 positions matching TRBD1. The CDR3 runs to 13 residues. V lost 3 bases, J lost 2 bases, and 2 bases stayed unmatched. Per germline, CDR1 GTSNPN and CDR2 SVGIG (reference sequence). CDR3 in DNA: TGTGCCTGGAGGGGACAGCCCACAGATACGCAGTATTTT. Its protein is CAWRGQPTDTQYF. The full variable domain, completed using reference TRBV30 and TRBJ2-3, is SQTIHQWPATLVQPVGSPLSLECTVEGTSNPNLYWYRQAAGRGLQLLFYSVGIGQISSEVPQNLSASRPQDRQFILSSKKLLLSDSGFYLCAWRGQPTDTQYFGPGTRLTVL.

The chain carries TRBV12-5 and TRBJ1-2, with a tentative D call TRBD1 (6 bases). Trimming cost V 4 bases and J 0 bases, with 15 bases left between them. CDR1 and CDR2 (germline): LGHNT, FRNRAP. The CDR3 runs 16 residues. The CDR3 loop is CASGSRTASTNYGYTF. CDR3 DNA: TGTGCTAGTGGTTCCCGGACAGCCTCCACTAACTATGGCTACACCTTC.

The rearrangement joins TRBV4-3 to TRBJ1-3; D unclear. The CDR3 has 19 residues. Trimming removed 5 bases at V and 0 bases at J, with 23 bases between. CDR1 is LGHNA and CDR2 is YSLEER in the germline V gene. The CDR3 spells CASSYHLGQEGSSGNTIYF. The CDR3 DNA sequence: TGCGCCAGCAGCTATCATCTCGGGCAGGAGGGTTCCTCTGGAAACACCATATATTTT.

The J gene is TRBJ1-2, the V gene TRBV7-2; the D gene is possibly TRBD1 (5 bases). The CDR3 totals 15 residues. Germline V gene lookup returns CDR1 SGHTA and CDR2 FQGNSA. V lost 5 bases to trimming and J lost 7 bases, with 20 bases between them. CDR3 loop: CASSKNTGGFGGYTF. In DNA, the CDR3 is TGTGCCAGCAGCAAAAACACGGGGGGTTTCGGTGGCTACACCTTC.

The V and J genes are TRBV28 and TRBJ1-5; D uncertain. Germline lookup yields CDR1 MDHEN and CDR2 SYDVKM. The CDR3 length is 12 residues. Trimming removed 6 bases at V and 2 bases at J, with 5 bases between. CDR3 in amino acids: CASRVGNQPQHF. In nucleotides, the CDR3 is TGTGCCAGCAGGGTTGGCAATCAGCCCCAGCATTTT.

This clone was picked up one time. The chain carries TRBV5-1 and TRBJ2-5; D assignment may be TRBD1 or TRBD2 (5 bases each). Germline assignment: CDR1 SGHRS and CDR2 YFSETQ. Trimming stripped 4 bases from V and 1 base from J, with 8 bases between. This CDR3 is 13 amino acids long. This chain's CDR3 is CASSGTFQETQYF. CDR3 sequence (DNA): TGCGCCAGCAGCGGGACGTTCCAAGAGACCCAGTACTTC.

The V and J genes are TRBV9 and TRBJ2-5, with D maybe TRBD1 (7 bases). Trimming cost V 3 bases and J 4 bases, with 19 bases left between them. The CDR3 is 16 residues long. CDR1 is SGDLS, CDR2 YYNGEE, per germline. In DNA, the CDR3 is TGTGCCAGCAGCGCCCTGGAGGGGGCCAGCGCAGAGACCCAGTACTTC. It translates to CASSALEGASAETQYF.

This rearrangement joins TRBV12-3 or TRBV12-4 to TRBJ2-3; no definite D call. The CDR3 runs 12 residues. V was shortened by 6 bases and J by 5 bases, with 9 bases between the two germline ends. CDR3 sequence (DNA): TGTGCCAGCAGCGCCTGGGGAGATACGCAGTATTTT. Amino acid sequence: CASSAWGDTQYF.

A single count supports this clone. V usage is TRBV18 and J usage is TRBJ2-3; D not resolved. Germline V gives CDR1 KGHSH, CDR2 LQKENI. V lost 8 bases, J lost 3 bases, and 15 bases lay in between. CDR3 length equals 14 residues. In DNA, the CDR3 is TGTGCCAGCGAACATGAAAGTAGGACAGATACGCAGTATTTT. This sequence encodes CASEHESRTDTQYF.

In DNA form, the CDR3 reads TGTGCCAGCAGTTACGACCCCCTCTCCTACAATGAGCAGTTCTTC. Translating it yields CASSYDPLSYNEQFF. V gene TRBV6-2 or TRBV6-3 combines with J gene TRBJ2-1; D call uncertain. Per the germline V gene, CDR1 is MNHEY and CDR2 is SVGEGT. The ends were cut back, 2 bases at V and 0 bases at J, with 8 bases in the middle. The CDR3 length is 15 residues.

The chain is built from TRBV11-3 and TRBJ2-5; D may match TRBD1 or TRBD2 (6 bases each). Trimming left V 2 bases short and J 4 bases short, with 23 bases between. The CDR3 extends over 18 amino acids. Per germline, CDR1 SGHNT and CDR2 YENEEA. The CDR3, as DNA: TGTGCCAGCAGCTTACCCATAAACCAGCGTGGAGGGGGAGAGACCCAGTACTTC. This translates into CASSLPINQRGGGETQYF.

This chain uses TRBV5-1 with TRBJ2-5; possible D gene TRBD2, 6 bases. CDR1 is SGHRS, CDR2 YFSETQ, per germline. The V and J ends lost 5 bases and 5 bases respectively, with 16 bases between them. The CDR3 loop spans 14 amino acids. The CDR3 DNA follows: TGCGCCAGCAGTATTGGGGCGGGGAGGGAGACCCAGTACTTC. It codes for CASSIGAGRETQYF.

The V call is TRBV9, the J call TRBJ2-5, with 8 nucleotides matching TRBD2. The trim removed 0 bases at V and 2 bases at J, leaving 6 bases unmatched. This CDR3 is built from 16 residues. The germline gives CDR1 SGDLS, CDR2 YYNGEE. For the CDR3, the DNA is TGTGCCAGCAGCGTAGCCTCGCGGGGGGTACAAGAGACCCAGTACTTC. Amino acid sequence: CASSVASRGVQETQYF. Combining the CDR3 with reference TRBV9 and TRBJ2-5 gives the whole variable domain DSGVTQTPKHLITATGQRVTLRCSPRSGDLSVYWYQQSLDQGLQFLIQYYNGEERAKGNILERFSAQQFPDLHSELNLSSLELGDSALYFCASSVASRGVQETQYFGPGTRLLVL.

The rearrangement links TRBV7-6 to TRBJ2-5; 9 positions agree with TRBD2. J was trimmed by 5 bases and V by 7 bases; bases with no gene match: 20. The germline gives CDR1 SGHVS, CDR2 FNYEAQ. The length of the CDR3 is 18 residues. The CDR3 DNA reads TGTGCCAGCAATAATGCGGCGGGGGGGCCCCCAATGAGGGAGACCCAGTACTTC. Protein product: CASNNAAGGPPMRETQYF.

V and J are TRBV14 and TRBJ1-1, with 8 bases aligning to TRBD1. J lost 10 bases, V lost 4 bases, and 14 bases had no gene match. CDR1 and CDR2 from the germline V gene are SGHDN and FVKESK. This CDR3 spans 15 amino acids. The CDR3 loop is CASSLGQGHEGGAFF. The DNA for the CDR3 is TGTGCCAGCAGCCTCGGACAGGGCCATGAGGGTGGAGCTTTCTTT. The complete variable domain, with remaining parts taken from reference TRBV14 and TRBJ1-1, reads EAGVTQFPSHSVIEKGQTVTLRCDPISGHDNLYWYRRVMGKEIKFLLHFVKESKQDESGMPNNRFLAERTGGTYSTLKVQPAELEDSGVYFCASSLGQGHEGGAFFGQGTRLTVV.

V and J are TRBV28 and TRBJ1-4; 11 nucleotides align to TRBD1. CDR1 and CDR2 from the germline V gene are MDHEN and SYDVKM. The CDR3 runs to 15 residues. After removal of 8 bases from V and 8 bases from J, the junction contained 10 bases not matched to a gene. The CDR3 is CASGTAGTGGEKLFF. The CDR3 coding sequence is TGTGCCAGCGGAACTGCCGGGACAGGGGGGGAAAAACTGTTTTTT.

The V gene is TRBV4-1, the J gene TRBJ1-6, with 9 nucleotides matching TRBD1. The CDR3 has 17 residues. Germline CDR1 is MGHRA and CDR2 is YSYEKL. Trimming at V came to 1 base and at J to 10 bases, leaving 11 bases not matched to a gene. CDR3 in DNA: TGCGCCAGCAGCCAAGGCATACTGGGACAGGGAAAATCACCCCTCCACTTT. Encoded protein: CASSQGILGQGKSPLHF.

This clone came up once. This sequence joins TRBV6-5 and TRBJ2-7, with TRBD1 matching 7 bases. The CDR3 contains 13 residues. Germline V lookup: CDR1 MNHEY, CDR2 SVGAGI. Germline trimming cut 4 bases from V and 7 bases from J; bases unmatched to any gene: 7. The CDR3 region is CASSSKGAREQYV. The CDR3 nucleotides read TGTGCCAGCAGTTCAAAGGGGGCGCGGGAGCAGTACGTC.

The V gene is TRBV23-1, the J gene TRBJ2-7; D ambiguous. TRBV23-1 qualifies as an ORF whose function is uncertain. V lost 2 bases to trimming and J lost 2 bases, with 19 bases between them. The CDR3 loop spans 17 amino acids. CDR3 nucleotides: TGCGCCAGCAGTCAAAGGTCGCTCCCTCGAATCCCCTACGAGCAGTACGTC. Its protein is CASSQRSLPRIPYEQYV.

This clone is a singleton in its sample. Here the CDR3 DNA reads TGTGCCAGCAGTTCGCGACTAGCCCAAGCCGGGCCGGATACGCAGTATTTT. This codes for CASSSRLAQAGPDTQYF. The V and J genes are TRBV27 and TRBJ2-3, with 7 bases that match TRBD2. The CDR3 is made up of 17 amino acids. Trimming took 4 bases from V and 6 from J; bases not matched to a gene: 16. From germline, CDR1 is MNHEY and CDR2 SMNVEV (reference sequence).

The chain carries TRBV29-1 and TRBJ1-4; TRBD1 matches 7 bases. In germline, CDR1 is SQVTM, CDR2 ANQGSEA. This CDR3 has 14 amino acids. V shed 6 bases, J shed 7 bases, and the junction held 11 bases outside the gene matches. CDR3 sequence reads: CSVGATGVGEKLFF. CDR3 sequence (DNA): TGCAGCGTGGGCGCCACAGGGGTCGGTGAAAAACTGTTTTTT.

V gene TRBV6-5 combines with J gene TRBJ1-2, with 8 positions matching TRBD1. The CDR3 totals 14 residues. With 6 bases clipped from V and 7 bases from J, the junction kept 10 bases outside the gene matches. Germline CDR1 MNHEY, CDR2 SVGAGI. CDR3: CASRTDREGGGYTF. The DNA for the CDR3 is TGTGCCAGCAGAACGGACAGGGAAGGGGGTGGCTACACCTTC.

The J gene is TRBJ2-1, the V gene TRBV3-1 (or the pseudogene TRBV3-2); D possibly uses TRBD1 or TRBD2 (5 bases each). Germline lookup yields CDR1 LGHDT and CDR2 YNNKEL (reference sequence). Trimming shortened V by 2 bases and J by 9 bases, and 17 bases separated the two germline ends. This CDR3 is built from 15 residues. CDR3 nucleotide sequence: TGTGCCAGCAGCCAATCACTTTTCGGGGCTGCTGAGCAGTTCTTC. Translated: CASSQSLFGAAEQFF.

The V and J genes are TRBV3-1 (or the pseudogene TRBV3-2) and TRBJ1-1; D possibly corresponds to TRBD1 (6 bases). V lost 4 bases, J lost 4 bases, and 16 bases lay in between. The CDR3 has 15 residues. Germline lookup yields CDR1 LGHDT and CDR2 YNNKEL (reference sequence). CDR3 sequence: CASSPYQGTSTEAFF. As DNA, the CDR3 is TGTGCCAGCAGCCCATATCAGGGGACGAGCACTGAAGCTTTCTTT.

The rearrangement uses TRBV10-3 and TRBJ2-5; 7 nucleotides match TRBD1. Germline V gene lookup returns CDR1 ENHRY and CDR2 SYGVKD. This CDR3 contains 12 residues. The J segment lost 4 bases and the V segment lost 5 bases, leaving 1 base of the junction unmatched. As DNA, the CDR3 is TGTGCCATCAGTCGGGACAGAGAGACCCAGTACTTC. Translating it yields CAISRDRETQYF.